The 19 T cell receptor beta chains below were found in one sample sequenced in a study of glioma-infiltrating T cells. Using RNA template, CDR3s of TCR alpha and beta were amplified with iRepertoire arm-PCR. MiXCR, applied by TCRdb to the multiplex PCR reads, yields one record per CDR3 protein. This table has around 190,000 distinct CDR3 sequences, under 55% appearing once. Sequencing was performed on glioma tissue, nonneoplastic brain tissue, or PBMCs (not recorded which). The receptors shown here come from a human donor with low-grade glioma or glioblastoma, undergoing nonglioma brain surgery, or in good health (not recorded which).

This clonotype has a count of ten or more. The rearrangement links TRBV6-1 to TRBJ2-7; D is possibly TRBD1 (5 bases). The germline V and J ends were trimmed by 8 bases and 3 bases, with 11 bases remaining between them. Germline assignment: CDR1 MNHNS and CDR2 SASEGT. CDR3 length: 12 residues. CDR3 loop: CASRGRVYEQYF. The DNA of the CDR3 is TGTGCCAGCCGAGGCAGGGTCTACGAGCAGTACTTC.

This clonotype was seen repeatedly, ten times or more. The rearrangement joins TRBV20-1 to TRBJ1-1; D not certain. The CDR3 covers 11 residues. Deletions cut 6 bases from V and 1 base from J, with 6 bases between. In germline, CDR1 is DFQATT, CDR2 SNEGSKA (reference sequence). The CDR3 region is CSAYKNTEAFF. The CDR3 bases are TGCAGTGCGTATAAGAACACTGAAGCTTTCTTT.

This clonotype turned up a few times. This sequence joins TRBV19 and TRBJ1-4; no definite D call. Germline V gene sequence: CDR1 LNHDA, CDR2 SQIVND (reference sequence). V lost 3 bases and J 4 bases, leaving 6 bases between the germline ends. CDR3 length equals 13 residues. DNA for the CDR3: TGTGCCAGTAGTATCATCAATAATGAAAAACTGTTTTTT. It specifies CASSIINNEKLFF.

The rearrangement uses TRBV11-2 and TRBJ1-4; tentative D call: TRBD1 (6 bases). Trimming took off 5 bases at V and 8 bases at J, with 18 bases between the two ends. The CDR3 runs 15 residues. The germline V gene has CDR1 SGHAT and CDR2 FQNNGV. The CDR3 is CASSQIPGEVEKLFF. Here the CDR3 DNA reads TGTGCCAGCAGCCAAATACCAGGGGAGGTCGAAAAACTGTTTTTT.

Only a few counts were recorded for this clonotype. This chain links TRBV29-1 with TRBJ1-2, with D possibly matching TRBD1 (6 bases). Trimming took off 7 bases at V and 7 bases at J, with 19 bases between the two ends. CDR3 length: 13 amino acids. Germline V gene data show CDR1 as SQVTM and CDR2 as ANQGSEA. The CDR3: CSGQERQAGGYTF. DNA of the CDR3: TGCAGCGGACAAGAGCGACAGGCCGGTGGCTACACCTTC.

Worth noting for this clonotype: One base away lies a much larger clone, so this may be a sequencing read error. The chain employs TRBV20-1 and TRBJ2-5; D ambiguous. Trimming stripped 8 bases from V and 5 bases from J, with 15 bases between. Germline CDR1 and CDR2: DFQATT and SNEGSKA (reference sequence). The CDR3 extends over 12 amino acids. The CDR3 DNA sequence: TGCAGTTCTCATGAGTCCCGGGAGACCCAGTACTTC. Translation: CSSHESRETQYF.

The chain combines TRBV19 with TRBJ2-1; D possibly corresponds to TRBD2 (7 bases). V was clipped by 4 bases and J by 8 bases, with 15 bases between them. Looked up from germline, CDR1 is LNHDA and CDR2 is SQIVND (reference sequence). CDR3 length: 14 residues. CDR3 sequence (DNA): TGTGCCAGTAGTACCCGACTAGCAGGGGATGAGCAGTTCTTC. Protein: CASSTRLAGDEQFF.

A note on this clonotype: Mismatch with germline at one junction end may stem from a read error. The rearrangement uses TRBV27 and TRBJ2-3; possibly TRBD1 for D (5 bases). The CDR3 is made up of 13 amino acids. Germline CDR1 MNHEY, CDR2 SMNVEV (reference sequence). The CDR3 nucleotides are TGTGCCAGCATCGAAAGGGGTACAGATACACAGTATTTT. As protein: CASIERGTDTQYF.

The chain has TRBV18 and TRBJ2-7; unclear D gene. Per the germline V gene, CDR1 is KGHSH and CDR2 is LQKENI. V shed 1 base and J shed 0 bases, with 13 bases lying between them. This CDR3 has 16 residues. The CDR3, as DNA: TGTGCCAGCTCACCACGGAAACAGTCCAGCTCCTACGAGCAGTACTTC. Residues: CASSPRKQSSSYEQYF.

As for this clonotype: This sequence may be a read error, since a much larger clone differs from it by one base. The V and J genes are TRBV2 and TRBJ1-2; no clear D. This CDR3 contains 18 residues. V was cut by 3 bases and J by 4 bases, with 24 bases left in between. Germline loops: CDR1 SNHLY, CDR2 FYNNEI. The CDR3 DNA sequence: TGTGCCAGCAGTGAGCTTCCAACTAACTATTGCCTATCCTATGGCTACACCTTC. This translates into CASSELPTNYCLSYGYTF.

Remarks on this clonotype: This may stem from a read error, because a much larger clone lies one nucleotide away. In this CDR3 the conserved last residue, phenylalanine or tryptophan, is missing, so a read error is likely. The CDR3 nucleotides read TGTGCCAGCAGTTTATCAGGGGCGCGTTTGACCACTGAAGCTTTCCTT. It translates to CASSLSGARLTTEAFL. This chain connects TRBV28 to TRBJ1-1; the D gene is possibly TRBD1 (6 bases). The V end lost 1 base, the J end lost 4 bases, and 16 bases lay between the germline ends. The CDR3 contains 16 residues. Germline CDR1 MDHEN, CDR2 SYDVKM.

As concerns this clonotype: A clone one base away is much larger, so this may be a read error. The chain is built from TRBV27 and TRBJ1-2; the D gene is possibly TRBD1 (5 bases). The CDR3 sequence is 20 residues long. The germline gives CDR1 MNHEY, CDR2 SMNVEV (reference sequence). Trimming removed 2 bases at V and 1 base at J, with 26 bases between. In DNA, the CDR3 is TGTGCCAGCAGTTTAGCTCCAACAGGCCAAACCTGCTCTTTTAACTATGGCTACACCTTC. Translated: CASSLAPTGQTCSFNYGYTF.

The chain joins TRBV5-4 to TRBJ2-7, with 8 nucleotides matching TRBD2. Germline loops: CDR1 SGHNT, CDR2 YYREEE (reference sequence). The CDR3 totals 16 residues. V trimming: 6 bases; J trimming: 7 bases; junction bases outside the gene matches: 18. CDR3 sequence reads: CASTQVLGAGVREQYF. CDR3 sequence (DNA): TGTGCCAGCACCCAAGTCTTAGGAGCGGGAGTAAGGGAGCAGTACTTC. The full variable domain, with the rest looked up from reference TRBV5-4 and TRBJ2-7, is ETGVTQSPTHLIKTRGQQVTLRCSSQSGHNTVSWYQQALGQGPQFIFQYYREEENGRGNFPPRFSGLQFPNYSSELNVNALELDDSALYLCASTQVLGAGVREQYFGPGTRLTVT.

The chain couples TRBV3-1 to TRBJ1-2, with TRBD1 as a possible D gene (6 bases). Deletions cut 7 bases from V and 4 bases from J, with 13 bases between. The germline V gene has CDR1 LGHDT and CDR2 YNNKEL (reference sequence). CDR3 length equals 13 residues. CDR3 amino acids: CASIQGQSYGYTF. Here the CDR3 DNA reads TGTGCCAGCATCCAGGGGCAGAGCTATGGCTACACCTTC.

This clonotype has at least ten counts. The genes are TRBV25-1 and TRBJ1-1, with 10 bases matching TRBD1. The junction had 10 bases not matched to a gene; V was cut back by 8 bases and J by 1 base. Looked up from germline, CDR1 is MGHDK and CDR2 is SYGVNS. The CDR3 contains 16 residues. Here the CDR3 DNA reads TGTGCCAGCTCCCCGGGAGGGACAGGGGCGAACACTGAAGCTTTCTTT. Protein: CASSPGGTGANTEAFF.

This clonotype occurred many times. V gene TRBV3-1 combines with J gene TRBJ2-7, with D uncertain. V dropped 0 bases and J dropped 0 bases, with 6 bases sitting between them. The CDR3 has 14 residues. Germline CDR1 and CDR2: LGHDT and YNNKEL (reference sequence). CDR3: CASSQEASSYEQYF. The CDR3, as DNA: TGTGCCAGCAGCCAAGAGGCAAGCTCCTACGAGCAGTACTTC.

Remarks on this clonotype: One base away lies a much larger clone, so this may be a sequencing read error. J is TRBJ1-5 and V is TRBV6-1, with a weak D call TRBD1 (6 bases). CDR1 and CDR2 from the germline V gene are MNHNS and SASEGT. CDR3 length: 16 amino acids. DNA for the CDR3: TGTGACAGCAGTGCCCCTAAAACAGGGCTCAATCAGCCCCAGCATTTT. Amino acids: CDSSAPKTGLNQPQHF.

The sample holds one count of this clonotype. This sequence joins TRBV20-1 and TRBJ1-2, with 11 bases identical to TRBD1. The CDR3 is made up of 14 amino acids. The V segment lost 3 bases and the J segment 5 bases; nucleotides outside the gene matches: 5. Germline V CDR1 and CDR2: DFQATT, SNEGSKA (reference sequence). The CDR3 DNA reads TGCAGTGCTAGCGAGGACAGGGGGCCTTATGGCTACACCTTC. Residues: CSASEDRGPYGYTF.

The genes are TRBV10-3 and TRBJ2-3, with 8 bases identical to TRBD2. Germline assignment: CDR1 ENHRY and CDR2 SYGVKD. The junction had 9 bases not matched to a gene; V was cut back by 8 bases and J by 5 bases. The CDR3 totals 14 residues. CDR3 amino acids: CAIRREANRDTQYF. The CDR3 DNA follows: TGTGCCATCCGGCGGGAGGCAAACAGAGATACGCAGTATTTT.